These T cell receptor beta chains were read from a single sample in a study of cytomegalovirus exposure and HLA in healthy donors. The table came from immunoSEQ multiplex PCR; TCRdb's copy has only in-frame clones and leaves some out. Among 150,000 or so clones listed, approximately 78% were seen once. The sequencing sample was made of PBMCs. The receptors originated from a middle-aged woman in good health and CMV-seronegative. Both conserved end residues are part of each CDR3. The D gene is left open where the match is weak. For some rows the clone size is stated as once, few or many, or as a class when expanded; others skip it.

clone_size: NA
d_call: NA
v_call: TRBV10-2
j_call: TRBJ2-5
cdr3_aa: CASSDTGVHQETQYF
cdr3_nt: TGCGCCAGCAGTGATACAGGTGTTCACCAAGAGACCCAGTACTTC

clone_size: few
d_call: TRBD1
v_call: TRBV6-1
j_call: TRBJ1-1
cdr3_aa: CASSEPGGGNTEAFF
cdr3_nt: TGTGCCAGCAGTGAACCAGGGGGCGGGAACACTGAAGCTTTCTTT

clone_size: NA
d_call: NA
v_call: TRBV6-1
j_call: TRBJ2-3
cdr3_aa: CASSGVAEADTQYF
cdr3_nt: TGTGCCAGCAGTGGGGTGGCAGAGGCAGATACGCAGTATTTT

clone_size: once
d_call: NA
v_call: TRBV27
j_call: TRBJ2-1
cdr3_aa: CATLGGGWNEQFF
cdr3_nt: TGTGCCACCCTGGGAGGAGGGTGGAATGAGCAGTTCTTC

clone_size: NA
d_call: TRBD1
v_call: TRBV25-1
j_call: TRBJ1-4
cdr3_aa: CASSAQTGSNEKLFF
cdr3_nt: TGTGCCAGCAGTGCACAGACAGGGTCTAATGAAAAACTGTTTTTT

clone_size: NA
d_call: NA
v_call: TRBV5-1
j_call: TRBJ2-2
cdr3_aa: CASSLMEPPGELFF
cdr3_nt: TGCGCCAGCAGCTTGATGGAGCCCCCCGGGGAGCTGTTTTTT

clone_size: NA
d_call: NA
v_call: TRBV6-6
j_call: TRBJ1-2
cdr3_aa: CASSYGTYGYTF
cdr3_nt: TGTGCCAGCAGTTACGGGACTTATGGCTACACCTTC

clone_size: few
d_call: NA
v_call: TRBV6-1
j_call: TRBJ1-5
cdr3_aa: CASRPGVSNQPQHF
cdr3_nt: TGTGCCAGCCGACCAGGGGTAAGCAATCAGCCCCAGCATTTT

clone_size: NA
d_call: NA
v_call: TRBV6-1
j_call: TRBJ2-7
cdr3_aa: CASSQREVYEQYF
cdr3_nt: TGTGCCAGCAGTCAGAGGGAAGTCTACGAGCAGTACTTC

clone_size: once
d_call: TRBD1
v_call: TRBV5-3
j_call: TRBJ1-3
cdr3_aa: CARSGVRQGEGNTIYF
cdr3_nt: TGTGCCAGAAGTGGGGTCCGCCAGGGGGAAGGAAACACCATATATTTT

clone_size: once
d_call: TRBD1
v_call: TRBV2
j_call: TRBJ1-6
cdr3_aa: CASSELRDSAKSPLHF
cdr3_nt: TGTGCCAGCAGTGAGCTGAGGGACAGTGCCAAATCACCCCTCCACTTT

clone_size: few
d_call: TRBD1
v_call: TRBV25-1
j_call: TRBJ2-2
cdr3_aa: CASNAAGTGGTGELFF
cdr3_nt: TGTGCCAGCAACGCGGCAGGGACAGGGGGGACCGGGGAGCTGTTTTTT

clone_size: NA
d_call: NA
v_call: TRBV7-9
j_call: TRBJ2-7
cdr3_aa: CASSFSGVGWQYF
cdr3_nt: TGTGCCAGCAGCTTTTCGGGGGTCGGGTGGCAGTACTTC

clone_size: NA
d_call: TRBD1
v_call: TRBV5-4
j_call: TRBJ2-3
cdr3_aa: CASRQDRGEDTQYF
cdr3_nt: TGTGCCAGCAGACAGGACAGGGGCGAAGATACGCAGTATTTT

clone_size: NA
d_call: NA
v_call: TRBV4-1
j_call: TRBJ2-2
cdr3_aa: CASSLSRVGGELFF
cdr3_nt: TGCGCCAGCAGCCTGAGCAGGGTCGGCGGGGAGCTGTTTTTT

clone_size: NA
d_call: NA
v_call: TRBV2
j_call: TRBJ1-3
cdr3_aa: CASTRTRSGNTIYF
cdr3_nt: TGTGCCAGCACCAGAACTAGATCTGGAAACACCATATATTTT

clone_size: NA
d_call: TRBD1
v_call: TRBV4-1
j_call: TRBJ1-4
cdr3_aa: CASSHQTGDEKLFF
cdr3_nt: TGCGCCAGCAGCCATCAGACAGGGGATGAAAAACTGTTTTTT

clone_size: NA
d_call: NA
v_call: TRBV5-1
j_call: TRBJ2-3
cdr3_aa: CASSLGTILVGTDTQYF
cdr3_nt: TGCGCCAGCAGCTTGGGAACTATCCTCGTTGGCACAGATACGCAGTATTTT

clone_size: NA
d_call: NA
v_call: TRBV4-1
j_call: TRBJ2-5
cdr3_aa: CASSRSTGAGQETQYF
cdr3_nt: TGCGCCAGCAGCCGGTCCACTGGGGCAGGACAAGAGACCCAGTACTTC

clone_size: NA
d_call: NA
v_call: TRBV4-1
j_call: TRBJ1-2
cdr3_aa: CASSQLPSEVYGYTF
cdr3_nt: TGCGCCAGCAGCCAGCTCCCCTCAGAAGTTTATGGCTACACCTTC

clone_size: NA
d_call: TRBD2
v_call: TRBV5-4
j_call: TRBJ2-7
cdr3_aa: CASSLARGGIGEQYF
cdr3_nt: TGTGCCAGCAGCTTGGCGCGGGGGGGGATCGGCGAGCAGTACTTC

clone_size: NA
d_call: NA
v_call: TRBV28
j_call: TRBJ1-1
cdr3_aa: CASRLGQMNTEAFF
cdr3_nt: TGTGCCAGCAGACTGGGGCAGATGAACACTGAAGCTTTCTTT

clone_size: few
d_call: TRBD1
v_call: TRBV7-6
j_call: TRBJ2-2
cdr3_aa: CASSFGQGVTGELFF
cdr3_nt: TGTGCCAGCAGCTTCGGACAGGGCGTCACCGGGGAGCTGTTTTTT

clone_size: few
d_call: TRBD1
v_call: TRBV6-5
j_call: TRBJ1-2
cdr3_aa: CASRPFPRTGGSYTF
cdr3_nt: TGTGCCAGCAGGCCATTCCCCCGGACAGGGGGTAGCTACACCTTC

clone_size: NA
d_call: NA
v_call: TRBV28
j_call: TRBJ1-1
cdr3_aa: CASSWGGPGKNTEAFF
cdr3_nt: TGTGCCAGCAGTTGGGGGGGACCAGGAAAGAACACTGAAGCTTTCTTT

clone_size: NA
d_call: NA
v_call: TRBV2
j_call: TRBJ1-6
cdr3_aa: CASGSGNSPLHF
cdr3_nt: TGTGCCAGCGGATCAGGGAATTCACCCCTCCACTTT

clone_size: NA
d_call: NA
v_call: TRBV28
j_call: TRBJ2-7
cdr3_aa: CASSPNSEGVEQYF
cdr3_nt: TGTGCCAGCAGCCCCAACAGTGAGGGAGTCGAGCAGTACTTC

clone_size: once
d_call: TRBD2
v_call: TRBV14
j_call: TRBJ2-1
cdr3_aa: CASSQGAGTYNEQFF
cdr3_nt: TGTGCCAGCAGCCAAGGAGCGGGGACCTACAATGAGCAGTTCTTC

clone_size: NA
d_call: NA
v_call: TRBV10-3
j_call: TRBJ1-1
cdr3_aa: CAISEFEDEAFF
cdr3_nt: TGTGCCATCAGTGAGTTTGAGGATGAAGCTTTCTTT

clone_size: NA
d_call: TRBD2
v_call: TRBV19
j_call: TRBJ2-1
cdr3_aa: CASSIDRLAAVGNEQFF
cdr3_nt: TGTGCCAGTAGTATAGATCGGCTAGCGGCCGTCGGCAATGAGCAGTTCTTC

clone_size: NA
d_call: TRBD2
v_call: TRBV5-4
j_call: TRBJ2-7
cdr3_aa: CASSFWTRNRYEQYF
cdr3_nt: TGTGCCAGCAGCTTTTGGACTAGAAATCGGTACGAGCAGTACTTC

clone_size: NA
d_call: TRBD1
v_call: TRBV19
j_call: TRBJ1-1
cdr3_aa: CASSIRNRGSALNTEAFF
cdr3_nt: TGTGCCAGTAGTATTAGAAACAGGGGCTCCGCCTTGAACACTGAAGCTTTCTTT

clone_size: few
d_call: NA
v_call: TRBV11-2
j_call: TRBJ1-4
cdr3_aa: CASSLTGSGNEKLFF
cdr3_nt: TGTGCCAGCAGCCTGACGGGGTCGGGAAATGAAAAACTGTTTTTT

clone_size: NA
d_call: NA
v_call: TRBV5-8
j_call: TRBJ1-2
cdr3_aa: CASSLMGTGRDYGYTF
cdr3_nt: TGTGCCAGCAGCTTGATGGGTACAGGGAGGGACTATGGCTACACCTTC

clone_size: NA
d_call: TRBD2
v_call: TRBV6-5
j_call: TRBJ2-7
cdr3_aa: CASSYGLANYEQYF
cdr3_nt: TGTGCCAGCAGTTACGGACTAGCAAACTACGAGCAGTACTTC

clone_size: NA
d_call: TRBD1
v_call: TRBV6-5
j_call: TRBJ1-2
cdr3_aa: CASRERGLYGYTF
cdr3_nt: TGTGCCAGCAGGGAAAGGGGGCTCTATGGCTACACCTTC

clone_size: NA
d_call: TRBD1
v_call: TRBV2
j_call: TRBJ2-3
cdr3_aa: CASTRPTGESGYTQYF
cdr3_nt: TGTGCCAGCACTAGACCGACAGGGGAGAGTGGGTATACGCAGTATTTT

clone_size: NA
d_call: TRBD1
v_call: TRBV2
j_call: TRBJ1-2
cdr3_aa: CASSPRQGRGYGYTF
cdr3_nt: TGTGCCAGCAGCCCTCGACAGGGTCGCGGCTATGGCTACACCTTC

clone_size: once
d_call: TRBD1
v_call: TRBV28
j_call: TRBJ1-1
cdr3_aa: CASSLIDRVSAFF
cdr3_nt: TGTGCCAGCAGTTTGATCGACAGGGTGTCAGCTTTCTTT

clone_size: NA
d_call: NA
v_call: TRBV6-5
j_call: TRBJ2-3
cdr3_aa: CASSYGRVASQYF
cdr3_nt: TGTGCCAGCAGTTACGGGAGAGTGGCATCGCAGTATTTT

clone_size: NA
d_call: NA
v_call: TRBV2
j_call: TRBJ2-7
cdr3_aa: CASSAQGYEQYF
cdr3_nt: TGTGCCAGCAGTGCACAGGGTTACGAGCAGTACTTC

clone_size: few
d_call: NA
v_call: TRBV5-1
j_call: TRBJ2-6
cdr3_aa: CASSSGQPSGANVLTF
cdr3_nt: TGCGCCAGCAGCTCTGGACAGCCCTCTGGGGCCAACGTCCTGACTTTC